These 19 T cell receptor beta chains were sequenced from one sample in a study of regulatory dendritic cells for organ transplantation. Their target antigens are unknown. CFSE-labeled sorted T cells met regulatory or mature dendritic cells for 5 to 6 days. Sequenced by immunoSEQ multiplex PCR; TCRdb stores in-frame clones only, minus some. The data contain 12,000 or so clones, 85% to 90% of them singletons. Sequenced input: naive CD8+ T cells from blood cultured with dendritic cells. The subset is: CD45RA+ naive T cells. Receptors were obtained from a human donor in good health.

The V and J genes are TRBV7-9 and TRBJ2-7; no clear D. There are 14 residues in the CDR3. The germline CDR1 and CDR2 sequences are SEHNR and FQNEAQ (reference sequence). V dropped 5 bases and J dropped 4 bases, with 15 bases sitting between them. CDR3 in DNA: TGTGCCAGCAGCCCCAGTGGAGCGCGGTACGAGCAGTACTTC. Translated: CASSPSGARYEQYF.

CDR3 protein: CASSLRPGTDNEKLFF. The CDR3, as DNA: TGTGCCAGCAGCTTAAGACCCGGGACAGATAATGAAAAACTGTTTTTT. The chain is built from TRBV11-2 and TRBJ1-4; 7 positions agree with TRBD1. The V gene end was trimmed by 2 bases and the J gene end by 4 bases; junction bases not matched to a gene: 7. Germline V gene data show CDR1 as SGHAT and CDR2 as FQNNGV. This CDR3 comprises 16 residues.

This clone was seen a few times. The V and J genes are TRBV7-6 and TRBJ2-1; unclear D gene. CDR3 length: 13 residues. The ends were cut back, 4 bases at V and 6 bases at J, with 10 bases in the middle. Per germline, CDR1 SGHVS and CDR2 FNYEAQ. The CDR3 reads CASSYRRPNEQFF. The CDR3 DNA follows: TGTGCCAGCAGCTACCGGAGACCCAATGAGCAGTTCTTC.

The CDR3 coding sequence is TGCGCCAGCAGCGCCCATGCTGACAGGGACACTGAAGCTTTCTTT. It codes for CASSAHADRDTEAFF. V gene TRBV4-3 combines with J gene TRBJ1-1, with 7 nucleotides matching TRBD1. The CDR3 spans 15 residues. Germline CDR1 LGHNA, CDR2 YSLEER. With V trimmed by 5 bases and J by 3 bases, 9 bases remained unmatched.

This rearrangement joins TRBV7-6 to TRBJ1-3; no clear D gene. Trimming took 1 base from V and 0 from J, leaving 4 bases between them. Per the germline V gene, CDR1 is SGHVS and CDR2 is FNYEAQ. The CDR3 loop spans 14 amino acids. CDR3 amino acids: CASSLDGSGNTIYF. The CDR3, as DNA: TGTGCCAGCAGCTTAGACGGCTCTGGAAACACCATATATTTT.

V gene TRBV29-1 combines with J gene TRBJ1-1; D is unclear. V dropped 3 bases and J dropped 3 bases, with 8 bases sitting between them. This CDR3 has 12 amino acids. Per the germline V gene, CDR1 is SQVTM and CDR2 is ANQGSEA. The CDR3 DNA is TGCAGCGTTGAGGGGAGCCACACTGAAGCTTTCTTT. It encodes CSVEGSHTEAFF. Full variable domain (outside the CDR3, taken from reference TRBV29-1 and TRBJ1-1): SAVISQKPSRDICQRGTSLTIQCQVDSQVTMMFWYRQQPGQSLTLIATANQGSEATYESGFVIDKFPISRPNLTFSTLTVSNMSPEDSSIYLCSVEGSHTEAFFGQGTRLTVV.

The rearrangement joins TRBV7-2 to TRBJ1-5; unclear D gene. The CDR3 runs to 16 residues. The germline V gene encodes CDR1 SGHTA and CDR2 FQGNSA. V was trimmed by 2 bases and J by 0 bases, leaving 11 bases between them. The CDR3: CASSLSVQNSNQPQHF. The CDR3 DNA is TGTGCCAGCAGCTTATCAGTACAGAATAGCAATCAGCCCCAGCATTTT.

The chain carries TRBV11-1 and TRBJ1-1, with a possible D match to TRBD1 (6 bases). This CDR3 spans 14 amino acids. V lost 5 bases and J lost 1, with 11 bases in between. Germline V gene data show CDR1 as SGHAT and CDR2 as FQDESV (reference sequence). The CDR3 DNA is TGTGCCAGCAGCCTTCGACAGGAGAACACTGAAGCTTTCTTT. As protein: CASSLRQENTEAFF.

The V gene is TRBV5-6, the J gene TRBJ1-5, with a weak D call TRBD1 (6 bases). Trimming cost V 5 bases and J 4 bases, with 10 bases left between them. This CDR3 is built from 13 residues. CDR1 and CDR2 (germline): SGHDT, YYEEEE. The CDR3 bases are TGTGCCAGCAGTCGACAGGCGAATCAGCCCCAGCATTTT. It specifies CASSRQANQPQHF.

The chain couples TRBV11-2 to TRBJ1-2; 12 bases agree with TRBD1. This CDR3 has 17 residues. Per the germline V gene, CDR1 is SGHAT and CDR2 is FQNNGV. J lost 8 bases, V lost 6 bases, and 16 bases had no gene match. The CDR3 coding sequence is TGTGCCAGCAGTTTCCTCTCCGGGACAGGGGGCGCGGGGGGCTACACCTTC. Protein: CASSFLSGTGGAGGYTF.

The chain joins TRBV29-1 to TRBJ2-1; D perhaps matches TRBD2 (5 bases). The length of the CDR3 is 13 residues. Germline V lookup: CDR1 SQVTM, CDR2 ANQGSEA. V dropped 4 bases and J dropped 9 bases, with 16 bases sitting between them. CDR3 bases: TGCAGCGTTGGGGGTGCGACTAAGGGTGAGCAGTTCTTC. Encoded protein: CSVGGATKGEQFF.

This clone was recorded a few times. The gene calls are TRBV7-9 and TRBJ2-7; D is possibly TRBD1 or TRBD2 (5 bases each). Trimming stripped 5 bases from V and 5 bases from J, with 16 bases between. From germline, CDR1 is SEHNR and CDR2 FQNEAQ (reference sequence). The CDR3 consists of 14 residues. CDR3 nucleotide sequence: TGTGCCAGCAGCCAGAGTAGGGGACGGAACGAGCAGTACTTC. Protein: CASSQSRGRNEQYF.

V is TRBV11-2 and J is TRBJ2-7; D may be TRBD2 (5 bases). This CDR3 has 13 amino acids. Germline values: CDR1 SGHAT, CDR2 FQNNGV. Trimming stripped 3 bases from V and 2 bases from J, with 8 bases between. CDR3 protein: CASSFGETYEQYF. DNA of the CDR3: TGTGCCAGCAGCTTCGGGGAAACCTACGAGCAGTACTTC.

J is TRBJ2-5 and V is TRBV13; 9 bases agree with TRBD1. Trimming cost V 1 base and J 5 bases; bases outside gene matches: 11. From germline, CDR1 is PRHDT and CDR2 FYEKMQ (reference sequence). CDR3 size: 17 residues. The CDR3 nucleotides are TGTGCCAGCAGCTTAGCGGGACAGGGCAATCTGGGGGAGACCCAGTACTTC. It encodes CASSLAGQGNLGETQYF.

The chain combines TRBV6-5 with TRBJ1-5; D gene unclear. Germline V gene lookup returns CDR1 MNHEY and CDR2 SVGAGI. The CDR3 loop spans 15 amino acids. V was cut by 0 bases and J by 4 bases, with 10 bases left in between. CDR3 DNA: TGTGCCAGCAGTTACTCCGGGCACGGAAATCAGCCCCAGCATTTT. The encoded protein is CASSYSGHGNQPQHF.

The rearrangement joins TRBV23-1 to TRBJ1-6; unclear D gene. TRBV23-1 is designated an ORF whose function remains uncertain. The CDR3 covers 11 residues. Trimming shortened V by 3 bases and J by 19 bases, and 13 bases separated the two germline ends. CDR3 amino acids: CASSHLDMVHF. CDR3 DNA: TGCGCCAGCAGTCACCTCGACATGGTTCACTTT.

The chain employs TRBV12-5 and TRBJ1-2; TRBD1 matches at 7 bases. The ends lost 1 base at V and 4 bases at J; junction bases unmatched: 9. This CDR3 has 16 amino acids. Germline V lookup: CDR1 LGHNT, CDR2 FRNRAP. CDR3 in amino acids: CASGLASGQLFYGYTF. The CDR3 coding sequence is TGTGCTAGTGGTTTGGCCTCGGGACAGCTATTCTATGGCTACACCTTC.

CDR3 sequence: CASSLESGGLNEKLFF. In nucleotides, the CDR3 is TGTGCCAGCAGCTTAGAGTCCGGCGGGCTTAATGAAAAACTGTTTTTT. The V call is TRBV7-6, the J call TRBJ1-4; the D is unclear. Germline V gene lookup returns CDR1 SGHVS and CDR2 FNYEAQ. The CDR3 has 16 amino acids. V lost 1 base, J lost 4 bases, and 13 bases lay in between.

The gene calls are TRBV14 and TRBJ2-3, with D hard to call. Germline V gives CDR1 SGHDN, CDR2 FVKESK. V lost 0 bases, J lost 2 bases, and 12 bases lay in between. The CDR3 totals 16 residues. CDR3 loop: CASSQESPRATDTQYF. CDR3 in DNA: TGTGCCAGCAGCCAAGAATCCCCGAGAGCCACAGATACGCAGTATTTT.